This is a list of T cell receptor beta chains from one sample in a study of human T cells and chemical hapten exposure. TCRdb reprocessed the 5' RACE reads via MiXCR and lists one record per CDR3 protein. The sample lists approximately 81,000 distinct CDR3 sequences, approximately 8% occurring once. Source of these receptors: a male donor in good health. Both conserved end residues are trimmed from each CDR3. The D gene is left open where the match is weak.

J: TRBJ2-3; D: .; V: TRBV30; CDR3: AWSGADTQY
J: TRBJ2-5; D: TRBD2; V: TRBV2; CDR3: ASTHPLAEIQETQY
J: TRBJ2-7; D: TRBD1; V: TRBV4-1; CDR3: ASSLHYAGQGNYEQY
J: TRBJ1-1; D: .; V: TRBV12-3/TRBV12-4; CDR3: ASGSTGGRTEAF
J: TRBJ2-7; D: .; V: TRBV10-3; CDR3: AISESTGVEQY
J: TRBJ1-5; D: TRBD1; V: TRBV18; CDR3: ASSPPDRVPNQPQH
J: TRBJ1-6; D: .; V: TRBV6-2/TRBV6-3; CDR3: ASSLGRTNSPLH
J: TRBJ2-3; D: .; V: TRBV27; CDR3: ASSSSWDSTDTQY
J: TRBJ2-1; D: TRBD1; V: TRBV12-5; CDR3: ASGLGTGNPHYNEQF
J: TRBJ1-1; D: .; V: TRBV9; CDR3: ASSVRDMNTEAF
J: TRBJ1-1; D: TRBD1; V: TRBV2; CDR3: ASSDSGTGVGVNTEAF
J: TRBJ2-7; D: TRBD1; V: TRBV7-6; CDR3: ASSLGQGVSYEQY
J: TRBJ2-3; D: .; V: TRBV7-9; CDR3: ASSLRGVEDTQY